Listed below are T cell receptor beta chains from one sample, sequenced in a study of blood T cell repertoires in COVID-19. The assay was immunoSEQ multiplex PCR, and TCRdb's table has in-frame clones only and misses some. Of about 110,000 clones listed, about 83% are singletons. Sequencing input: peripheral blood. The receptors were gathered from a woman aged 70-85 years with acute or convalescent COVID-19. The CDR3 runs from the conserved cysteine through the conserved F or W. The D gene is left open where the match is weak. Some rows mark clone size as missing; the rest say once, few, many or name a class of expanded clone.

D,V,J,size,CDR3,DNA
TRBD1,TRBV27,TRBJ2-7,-,CASSLSGTGPYEQYF,TGTGCCAGCAGTTTGTCCGGGACAGGGCCCTACGAGCAGTACTTC
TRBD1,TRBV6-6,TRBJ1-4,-,CASKRQGVWEKLFF,TGTGCCAGCAAGCGACAGGGGGTTTGGGAAAAACTGTTTTTT
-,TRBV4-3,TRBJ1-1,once,CASSQGGDLNTEAFF,TGCGCCAGCAGCCAAGGTGGGGACTTGAACACTGAAGCTTTCTTT
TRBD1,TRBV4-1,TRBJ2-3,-,CASSREPGQGADTQYF,TGCGCCAGCAGCCGAGAACCGGGACAGGGAGCAGATACGCAGTATTTT
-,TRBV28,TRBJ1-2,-,CASRAPGGRINYGYTF,TGTGCCAGCAGGGCACCCGGAGGCAGGATAAACTATGGCTACACCTTC
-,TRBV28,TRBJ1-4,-,CAVGGTNEKLFF,TGTGCCGTAGGGGGAACTAATGAAAAACTGTTTTTT
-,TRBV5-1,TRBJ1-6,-,CASSLHPGLGTSLLHF,TGCGCCAGCAGCTTGCACCCGGGACTGGGAACGTCACTCCTCCACTTT
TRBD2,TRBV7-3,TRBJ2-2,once,CASSLTLAGGAGELFF,TGTGCCAGCAGCTTAACACTAGCGGGGGGAGCCGGGGAGCTGTTTTTT
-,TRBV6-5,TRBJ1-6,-,CASSYSVATGDSPLHF,TGTGCCAGCAGTTACTCGGTTGCGACAGGCGATTCACCCCTCCACTTT
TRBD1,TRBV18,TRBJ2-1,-,CASSPDDRVWSEQFF,TGTGCCAGCTCACCAGATGACAGGGTGTGGAGTGAGCAGTTCTTC
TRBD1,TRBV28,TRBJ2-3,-,CASTVRQGRTSTDTQYF,TGTGCCAGCACCGTACGACAGGGGCGAACTAGCACAGATACGCAGTATTTT
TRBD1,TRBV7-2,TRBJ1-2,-,CASSIRGLSGYTF,TGTGCCAGCAGCATTAGGGGGCTGAGTGGCTACACCTTC
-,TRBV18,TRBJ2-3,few,CASSPPSVDTQYF,TGTGCCAGCTCACCACCGTCCGTGGATACGCAGTATTTT
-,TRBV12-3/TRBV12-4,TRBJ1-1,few,CASTLEVRTEAFF,TGTGCCAGCACCTTGGAGGTTAGGACTGAAGCTTTCTTT
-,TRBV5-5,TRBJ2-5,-,CASSLVRALNRETQYF,TGTGCCAGCAGCTTGGTTCGCGCTCTCAACAGGGAGACCCAGTACTTC
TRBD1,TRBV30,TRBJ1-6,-,CAWNPGTANSPLHF,TGTGCCTGGAATCCCGGGACAGCCAATTCACCCCTCCACTTT
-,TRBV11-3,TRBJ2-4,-,CASSSGTGDIQYF,TGTGCCAGCAGCTCGGGGACGGGGGACATTCAGTACTTC
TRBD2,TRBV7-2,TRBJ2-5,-,CASSLRLAGIGETQYF,TGTGCCAGCAGCTTACGGTTAGCGGGGATTGGAGAGACCCAGTACTTC
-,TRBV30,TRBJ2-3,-,CAWSRTGLRDTQYF,TGTGCCTGGAGTAGAACAGGGTTAAGAGATACGCAGTATTTT
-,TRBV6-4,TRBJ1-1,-,CASLRPRIGNTEAFF,TGTGCCAGCCTACGGCCCAGGATTGGGAACACTGAAGCTTTCTTT
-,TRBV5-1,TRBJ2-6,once,CASSSQGLGANVLTF,TGCGCCAGCAGCTCCCAGGGTCTCGGGGCCAACGTCCTGACTTTC
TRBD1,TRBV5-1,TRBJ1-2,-,CASSLGSQGGYGYTF,TGCGCCAGCAGCTTGGGGTCACAGGGGGGCTATGGCTACACCTTC
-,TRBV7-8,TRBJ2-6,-,CASSGLNQVFHSGANVLTF,TGTGCCAGCAGCGGCCTTAACCAGGTTTTTCACTCTGGGGCCAACGTCCTGACTTTC
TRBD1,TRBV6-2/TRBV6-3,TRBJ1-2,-,CASSYRGTGEGYTF,TGTGCCAGCAGTTACCGCGGGACAGGAGAAGGCTACACCTTC
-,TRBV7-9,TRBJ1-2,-,CASSLENYGYTF,TGTGCCAGCAGCTTGGAGAACTATGGCTACACCTTC
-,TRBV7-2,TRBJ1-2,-,CASSFHGSGGYTF,TGTGCCAGCAGCTTCCACGGGAGCGGTGGCTACACCTTC
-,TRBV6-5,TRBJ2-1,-,CASSPRSPSYNEQFF,TGTGCCAGCAGTCCCCGGAGTCCCTCCTACAATGAGCAGTTCTTC
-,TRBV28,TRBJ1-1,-,CASSAAQTKYSEAFF,TGTGCCAGCAGTGCAGCCCAAACGAAATACAGTGAAGCTTTCTTT
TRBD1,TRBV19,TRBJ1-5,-,CASSARTGTGQPQHF,TGTGCCAGTAGTGCCCGGACAGGGACCGGTCAGCCCCAGCATTTT
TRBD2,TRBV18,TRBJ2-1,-,CASSLLAGTDNEQFF,TGTGCCAGCTCGCTACTAGCGGGAACGGACAATGAGCAGTTCTTC
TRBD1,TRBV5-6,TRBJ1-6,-,CASSFAGGAEPLHF,TGTGCCAGCAGCTTCGCAGGGGGCGCCGAACCCCTCCACTTT
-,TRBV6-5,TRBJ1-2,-,CASSYRGLKANYGYTF,TGTGCCAGCAGTTACAGGGGACTCAAAGCTAACTATGGCTACACCTTC
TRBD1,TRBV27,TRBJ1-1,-,CASRRDRGNTEAFF,TGTGCCAGCAGGAGGGACAGGGGTAACACTGAAGCTTTCTTT
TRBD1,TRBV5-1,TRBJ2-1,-,CASSLGTGGNEQFF,TGCGCCAGCAGCTTGGGGACAGGGGGAAATGAGCAGTTCTTC
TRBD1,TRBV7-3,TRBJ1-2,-,CASSTTSGTGQYGYTF,TGTGCCAGCAGCACCACTTCCGGGACAGGGCAATATGGCTACACCTTC
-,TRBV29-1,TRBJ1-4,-,CSVEVSWEDNEKLFF,TGCAGCGTTGAAGTCAGCTGGGAGGACAATGAAAAACTGTTTTTT
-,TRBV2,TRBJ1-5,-,CATTRGPNQPQHF,TGTGCCACCACGCGCGGGCCCAATCAGCCCCAGCATTTT
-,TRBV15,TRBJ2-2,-,CATQQGPGELFF,TGTGCCACGCAGCAGGGGCCCGGGGAGCTGTTTTTT
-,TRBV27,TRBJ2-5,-,CASTDYQETQYF,TGTGCCAGCACGGACTATCAAGAGACCCAGTACTTC
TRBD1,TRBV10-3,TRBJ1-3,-,CAIRMTGTGNTIYF,TGTGCCATCAGGATGACAGGGACTGGAAACACCATATATTTT
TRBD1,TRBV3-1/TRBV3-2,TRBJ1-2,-,CASSVGQGAMEGYTF,TGTGCCAGCAGCGTCGGACAGGGGGCGATGGAGGGCTACACCTTC
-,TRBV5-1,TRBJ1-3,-,CASSPSPSGNTIYF,TGCGCCAGCAGCCCCAGTCCATCCGGAAACACCATATATTTT
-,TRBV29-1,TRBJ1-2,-,CSVELDTYNYGYTF,TGCAGCGTTGAATTGGACACCTATAACTATGGCTACACCTTC
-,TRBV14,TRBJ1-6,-,CASSQQYSSPLHF,TGTGCCAGCAGCCAGCAATACTCCTCACCCCTCCACTTT
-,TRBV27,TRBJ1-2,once,CASSLSWQGNYGYTF,TGTGCCAGCAGTTTATCTTGGCAGGGTAACTATGGCTACACCTTC
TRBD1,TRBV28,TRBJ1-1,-,CASLQGVNTEAFF,TGTGCCAGCCTACAGGGGGTGAACACTGAAGCTTTCTTT
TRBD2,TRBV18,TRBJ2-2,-,CASSPGLAGGRRKGTGELFF,TGTGCCAGCTCACCGGGACTAGCGGGAGGCCGACGGAAGGGGACCGGGGAGCTGTTTTTT
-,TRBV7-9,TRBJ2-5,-,CASSLSGQETQYF,TGTGCCAGCAGCTTATCAGGCCAAGAGACCCAGTACTTC
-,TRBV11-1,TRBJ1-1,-,CASSLGVEAFF,TGTGCCAGCAGCTTAGGCGTTGAAGCTTTCTTT
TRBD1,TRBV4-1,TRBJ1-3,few,CASSRFAGTGFGNTIYF,TGCGCCAGCAGCCGATTTGCCGGGACAGGGTTTGGAAACACCATATATTTT
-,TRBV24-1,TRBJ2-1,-,CATSPPGVNEQFF,TGTGCCACCAGTCCCCCGGGGGTTAATGAGCAGTTCTTC
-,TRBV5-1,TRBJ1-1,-,CASSLAPGQRDTEAFF,TGCGCCAGCAGCTTGGCGCCAGGACAGAGGGACACTGAAGCTTTCTTT
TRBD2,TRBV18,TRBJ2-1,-,CASSPYRTSGVVEQFF,TGTGCCAGCTCACCGTATCGGACTAGCGGGGTGGTTGAGCAGTTCTTC